The 4 T cell receptor beta chains in this list originate from one sample, sequenced in a study of blood T cell repertoires in COVID-19. The table came from immunoSEQ multiplex PCR; TCRdb's copy has only in-frame clones and leaves some out. The repertoire consists of 26,000 or so clones, with 87% occurring once and the leading ten covering around 5.4%. The material sequenced was peripheral blood. Source of these receptors: a man aged 55 to 70 with active COVID-19.

The chain links TRBV29-1 to TRBJ2-7, with D possibly TRBD2 on 6 matching bases. CDR1 and CDR2 from the germline V gene are SQVTM and ANQGSEA. The CDR3 is 13 amino acids. V was pared by 4 bases and J by 3 bases, with 13 bases between. The CDR3: CSVVPGRYYEQYF. The CDR3, as DNA: TGCAGCGTTGTCCCAGGGAGGTACTACGAGCAGTACTTC.

V usage is TRBV5-1 and J usage is TRBJ2-2; the match to TRBD2 covers 7 bases. The germline gives CDR1 SGHRS, CDR2 YFSETQ. The CDR3 contains 16 residues. The junction had 2 bases not matched to a gene; V was cut back by 0 bases and J by 0 bases. The CDR3 spells CASSLEAGANTGELFF. The CDR3 DNA sequence: TGCGCCAGCAGCTTGGAGGCGGGGGCGAACACCGGGGAGCTGTTTTTT. Filled out from reference TRBV5-1 and TRBJ2-2, the complete variable domain reads KAGVTQTPRYLIKTRGQQVTLSCSPISGHRSVSWYQQTPGQGLQFLFEYFSETQRNKGNFPGRFSGRQFSNSRSEMNVSTLELGDSALYLCASSLEAGANTGELFFGEGSRLTVL.

The genes are TRBV6-5 and TRBJ1-2; the D gene is possibly TRBD1 (5 bases). V lost 9 bases, J lost 10 bases, and 18 bases lay in between. There are 12 residues in the CDR3. The germline CDR1 and CDR2 sequences are MNHEY and SVGAGI. CDR3 in amino acids: CASPDSPLSYTF. As DNA, the CDR3 is TGTGCCAGTCCTGACAGTCCCCTATCCTACACCTTC.

CDR3 in amino acids: CASSFGGGAIDTQYF. The CDR3 nucleotides are TGTGCCAGCAGCTTTGGCGGGGGGGCTATAGATACGCAGTATTTT. This chain joins TRBV7-3 and TRBJ2-3; 9 positions agree with TRBD2. The CDR3 is made up of 15 amino acids. J gave up 5 bases and V 3 bases, and 6 bases lay outside the gene matches. The germline V gene has CDR1 SGHTA and CDR2 FQGTGA.